This T cell receptor beta chain was recovered during a study of regulatory T cells in long-lasting Graves disease. Study-wide results and limits: The study examined only peripheral blood, not thyroid tissue.

This CDR3 has 12 amino acids. CDR1 and CDR2 (germline): SQVTM, ANQGSEA. V gave up 0 bases and J gave up 5 bases, with 8 bases separating them. Indicated time point: newly diagnosed GD, antithyroid drugs for less than 3 months. Researchers made the TCR library from RNA that was extracted from PBMCs. Remarks on this clonotype: The antigen remains unidentified.

Both iRepertoire HTBI primers and Arm-PCR of CDR3 regions were used to build the TCR beta libraries. TCRdb re-derived calls from the multiplex PCR reads in MiXCR, one entry per CDR3 protein. The sample has fewer than 550,000 distinct CDR3 sequences, about 16% seen once. This same sample was also taken into another study, of T cells in Graves' hyperthyroidism and ophthalmopathy.

This TCR was sampled from a woman aged 35-65 years with Graves disease. The sequenced sample was peripheral blood mononuclear cells (PBMCs), obtained at new diagnosis, from a patient treated with antithyroid drugs. The chain uses TRBV29-1 and TRBJ2-7; D not resolved. The DNA for the CDR3 is TGCAGCGTTGAAGATCTGGGAAACGAGCAGTACTTC. Residues: CSVEDLGNEQYF.